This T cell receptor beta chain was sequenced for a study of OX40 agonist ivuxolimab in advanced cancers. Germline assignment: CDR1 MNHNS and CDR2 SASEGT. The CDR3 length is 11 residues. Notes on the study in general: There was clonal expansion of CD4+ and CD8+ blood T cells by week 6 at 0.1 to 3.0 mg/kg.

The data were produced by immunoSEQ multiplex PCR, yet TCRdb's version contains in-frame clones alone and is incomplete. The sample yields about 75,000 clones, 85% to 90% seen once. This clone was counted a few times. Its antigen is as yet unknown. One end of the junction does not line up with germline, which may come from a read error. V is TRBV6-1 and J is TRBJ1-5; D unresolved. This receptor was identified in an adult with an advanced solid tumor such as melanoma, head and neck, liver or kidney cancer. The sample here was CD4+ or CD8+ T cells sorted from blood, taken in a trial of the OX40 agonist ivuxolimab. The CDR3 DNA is TGTGCCAGCAGTGATTTACAAAGGGAACGCTTT. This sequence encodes CASSDLQRERF.